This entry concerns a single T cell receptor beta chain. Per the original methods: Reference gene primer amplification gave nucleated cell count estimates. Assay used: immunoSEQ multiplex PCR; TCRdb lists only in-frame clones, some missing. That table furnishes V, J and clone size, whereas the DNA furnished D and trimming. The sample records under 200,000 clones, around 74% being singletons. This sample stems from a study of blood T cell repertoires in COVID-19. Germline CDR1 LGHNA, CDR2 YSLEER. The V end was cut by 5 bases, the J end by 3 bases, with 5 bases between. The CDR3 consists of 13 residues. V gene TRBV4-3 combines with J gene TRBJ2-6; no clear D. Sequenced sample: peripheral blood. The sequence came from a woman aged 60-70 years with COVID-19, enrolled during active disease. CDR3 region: CASSYGGANVLTF. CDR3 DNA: TGCGCCAGCAGCTACGGTGGGGCCAACGTCCTGACTTTC.